The present TCR beta chain was sequenced within a study of cytomegalovirus exposure and HLA in healthy donors. Concerning this clone itself: Its antigen is unidentified.

The length of the CDR3 is 17 residues. V was pared by 4 bases and J by 4 bases, with 10 bases of the junction left unmatched. Germline CDR1 and CDR2: PRHDT and FYEKMQ (reference sequence). Points from the study as a whole: Cytomegalovirus-associated TCR beta chains were listed, numbering under 200. TRBV6-2, TRBV6-3 and some other V segments were excluded as indistinguishable. About 90% or about 30% of the time was how often most TCR beta V segments were productive, according to an earlier analysis. The authors considered a cluster of highly shared sequence variants likely to be a sequencing artifact.

The study ran its PCR with 60 Vbeta and 13 Jbeta primers. Sequenced by immunoSEQ multiplex PCR; TCRdb stores in-frame clones only, minus some. This sample's clone table lists 120,000 to 150,000 clones. This TCR came from a man aged 35 to 55 in good health and CMV-seronegative. The chain has TRBV13 and TRBJ1-5, with 10 bases that match TRBD1. Sequencing input: PBMCs. The CDR3: CASSSDRDRGGNQPQHF. Here the CDR3 DNA reads TGTGCCAGCAGCTCCGACCGGGACAGGGGTGGAAATCAGCCCCAGCATTTT.